The present TCR beta chain was sequenced within a study of blood T cell repertoires in COVID-19. Whole-study context: The analysed material was cDNA or gDNA that came from T cells, B-cell-depleted T cells, or PBMCs.

In the authors' methods: Reference gene primers were amplified, and this amplification served to estimate nucleated cell counts. TCRdb's table, derived via immunoSEQ multiplex PCR, lists solely in-frame clones and lacks some. D and trimming were read from the DNA, whereas the V and J calls and clone size are those reported in that table. The sample holds roughly 86,000 clones, 86% seen once. Deletions cut 5 bases from V and 8 bases from J, with 9 bases between. The CDR3 has 12 residues. Per the germline V gene, CDR1 is LGHDT and CDR2 is YNNKEL (reference sequence). This chain joins TRBV3-1 (or the pseudogene TRBV3-2) and TRBJ2-2; the D gene is possibly TRBD2 (5 bases). What was sequenced was peripheral blood. This TCR derives from a man aged 50 or older with active or convalescent COVID-19. This CDR3 reads CASSSRRGELFF. The CDR3 coding sequence is TGTGCCAGCAGCTCTAGGAGGGGGGAGCTGTTTTTT.